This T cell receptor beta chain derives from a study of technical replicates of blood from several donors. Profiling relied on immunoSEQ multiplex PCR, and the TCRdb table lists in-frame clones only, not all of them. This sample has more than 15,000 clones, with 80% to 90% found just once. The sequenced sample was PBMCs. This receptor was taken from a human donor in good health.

The CDR3 DNA sequence: TGCGCCAGCAGCCAAGGTTCTACCGAGCGGTACACAGATACGCAGTATTTT. Its protein is CASSQGSTERYTDTQYF. This chain uses TRBV4-1 with TRBJ2-3; a weak D match, TRBD2 (5 bases). The ends were cut back, 1 base at V and 2 bases at J, with 16 bases in the middle. The CDR3 covers 17 residues. CDR1 and CDR2 (germline): MGHRA, YSYEKL.